Described below is a single T cell receptor beta chain sequence and its context. Germline and junction disagree at one end, which may indicate a read error. CD8+ and CD4+ T cells circulating in blood were sequenced for TCR beta. Stable or active relapsing-remitting multiple sclerosis, untreated and meeting revised McDonald criteria, defined the controls. FACS enriched CD8+ TEMRA cells, while bulk CD8+ and CD4+ were negatively isolated. These data belong to a study of CD8 T cells in Susac syndrome. The CDR3 has 14 residues. Germline-derived CDR1 and CDR2 are MGHDK and SYGVNS. An amount of RNA that ranged from roughly 0.45 to 1 ug was reverse transcribed with random hexamers. The TCR beta CDR3 was amplified by immunoSEQ multiplex PCR across 54 Vbeta, 13 Jbeta. MiXCR, run by TCRdb on the immunoSEQ multiplex PCR reads, gives a single entry per CDR3 protein. This table holds some 220,000 distinct CDR3 sequences, about 95% found once.

The V and J genes are TRBV25-1 and TRBJ1-2; tentative D call: TRBD1 (5 bases). The receptor's source is a human donor with multiple sclerosis. Sequencing used CD4+ T cells from PBMCs. The CDR3 reads CTSSERQTSYGYTF. As DNA, the CDR3 is TGTACCAGCAGTGAGCGACAGACCTCATATGGCTACACCTTC.